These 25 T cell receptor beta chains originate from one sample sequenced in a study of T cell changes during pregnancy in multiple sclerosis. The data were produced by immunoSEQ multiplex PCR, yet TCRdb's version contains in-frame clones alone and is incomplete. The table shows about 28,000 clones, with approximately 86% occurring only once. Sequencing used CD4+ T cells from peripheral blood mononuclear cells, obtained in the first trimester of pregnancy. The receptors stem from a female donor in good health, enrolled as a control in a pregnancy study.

CDR3 in amino acids: CASGWISGQGRTEAFF. In DNA, the CDR3 is TGTGCTAGTGGTTGGATAAGCGGACAGGGACGGACTGAAGCTTTCTTT. The V gene is TRBV12-5, the J gene TRBJ1-1, with 8 bases lining up with TRBD1. The CDR3 is made up of 16 amino acids. The germline V gene has CDR1 LGHNT and CDR2 FRNRAP. Trimming at V came to 4 bases and at J to 5 bases, leaving 12 bases not matched to a gene.

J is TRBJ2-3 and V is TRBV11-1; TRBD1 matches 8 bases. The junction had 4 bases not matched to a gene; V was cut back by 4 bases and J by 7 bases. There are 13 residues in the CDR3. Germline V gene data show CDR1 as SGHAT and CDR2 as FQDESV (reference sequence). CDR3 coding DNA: TGTGCCAGCAGCTCGACAGGGGCTAATACGCAGTATTTT. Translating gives CASSSTGANTQYF.

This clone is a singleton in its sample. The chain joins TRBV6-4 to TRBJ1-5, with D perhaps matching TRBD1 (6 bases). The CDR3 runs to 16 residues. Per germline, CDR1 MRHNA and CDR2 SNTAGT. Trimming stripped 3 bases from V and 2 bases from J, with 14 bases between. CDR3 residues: CASSEQGFLGNQPQHF. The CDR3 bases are TGTGCCAGCAGTGAACAGGGTTTTCTTGGCAATCAGCCCCAGCATTTT.

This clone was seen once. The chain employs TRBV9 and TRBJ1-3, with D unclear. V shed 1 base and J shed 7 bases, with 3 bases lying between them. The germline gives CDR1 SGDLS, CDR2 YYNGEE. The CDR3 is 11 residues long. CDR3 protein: CASSVSNTIYF. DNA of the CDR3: TGTGCCAGCAGCGTAAGCAACACCATATATTTT.

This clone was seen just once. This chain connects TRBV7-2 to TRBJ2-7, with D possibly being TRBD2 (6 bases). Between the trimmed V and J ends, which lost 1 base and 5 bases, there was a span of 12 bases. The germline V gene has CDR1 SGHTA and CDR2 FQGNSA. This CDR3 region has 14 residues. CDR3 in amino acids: CASSLGGAPNEQYF. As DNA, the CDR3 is TGTGCCAGCAGCTTAGGCGGGGCTCCCAACGAGCAGTACTTC.

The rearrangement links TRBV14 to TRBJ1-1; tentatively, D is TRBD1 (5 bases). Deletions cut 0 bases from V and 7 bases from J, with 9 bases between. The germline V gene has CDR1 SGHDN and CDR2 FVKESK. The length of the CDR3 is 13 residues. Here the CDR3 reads CASSQDLRDEAFF. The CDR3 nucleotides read TGTGCCAGCAGCCAAGATCTCAGGGATGAAGCTTTCTTT.

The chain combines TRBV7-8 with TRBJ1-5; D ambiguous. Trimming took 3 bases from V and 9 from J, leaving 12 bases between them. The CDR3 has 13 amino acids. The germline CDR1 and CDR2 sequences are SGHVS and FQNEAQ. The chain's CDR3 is CASSFKELTPQHF. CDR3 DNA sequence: TGTGCCAGCAGCTTTAAGGAGCTTACGCCCCAGCATTTT.

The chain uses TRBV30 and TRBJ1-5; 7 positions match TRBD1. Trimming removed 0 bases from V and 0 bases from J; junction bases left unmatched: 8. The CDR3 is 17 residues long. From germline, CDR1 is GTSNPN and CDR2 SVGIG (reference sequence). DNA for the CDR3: TGTGCCTGGAGTGTACAGGCAACAGGGGCTAGCAATCAGCCCCAGCATTTT. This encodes CAWSVQATGASNQPQHF.

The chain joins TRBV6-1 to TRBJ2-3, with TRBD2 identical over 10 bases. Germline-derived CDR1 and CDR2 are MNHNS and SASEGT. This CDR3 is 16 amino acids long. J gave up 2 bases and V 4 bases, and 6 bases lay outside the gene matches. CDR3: CASSVSGGRITDTQYF. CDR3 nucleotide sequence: TGTGCCAGCAGTGTTAGCGGGGGGCGGATCACAGATACGCAGTATTTT.

In DNA, the CDR3 is TGTGCCAGCAGCTTGGGACTCCCTAGCTCAGATACGCAGTATTTT. Amino acids: CASSLGLPSSDTQYF. The chain couples TRBV7-2 to TRBJ2-3; TRBD2 is a possible D gene (6 bases). The CDR3 length is 15 residues. V lost 3 bases and J lost 4, with 14 bases in between. Germline CDR1 reads SGHTA; CDR2 reads FQGNSA. Complete variable domain (other parts from reference TRBV7-2 and TRBJ2-3): GAGVSQSPSNKVTEKGKDVELRCDPISGHTALYWYRQSLGQGLEFLIYFQGNSAPDKSGLPSDRFSAERTGGSVSTLTIQRTQQEDSAVYLCASSLGLPSSDTQYFGPGTRLTVL.

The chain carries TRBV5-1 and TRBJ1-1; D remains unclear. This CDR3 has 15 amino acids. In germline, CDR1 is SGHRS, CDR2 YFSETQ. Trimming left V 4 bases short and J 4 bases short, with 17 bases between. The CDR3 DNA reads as TGCGCCAGCAGCCTTAGGACCATCGGAGGCACTGAAGCTTTCTTT. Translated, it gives CASSLRTIGGTEAFF.

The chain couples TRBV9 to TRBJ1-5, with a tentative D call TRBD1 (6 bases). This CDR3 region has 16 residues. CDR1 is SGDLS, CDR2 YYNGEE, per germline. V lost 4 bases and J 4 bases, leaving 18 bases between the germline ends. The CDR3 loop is CASSPDSGTTNQPQHF. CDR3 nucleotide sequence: TGTGCCAGCAGCCCCGACAGTGGGACAACTAATCAGCCCCAGCATTTT.

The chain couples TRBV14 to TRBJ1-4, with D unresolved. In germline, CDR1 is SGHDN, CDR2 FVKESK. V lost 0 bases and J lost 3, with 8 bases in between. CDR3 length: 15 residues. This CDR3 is CASSQDIGANEKLFF. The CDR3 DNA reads TGTGCCAGCAGCCAAGATATCGGGGCTAATGAAAAACTGTTTTTT.

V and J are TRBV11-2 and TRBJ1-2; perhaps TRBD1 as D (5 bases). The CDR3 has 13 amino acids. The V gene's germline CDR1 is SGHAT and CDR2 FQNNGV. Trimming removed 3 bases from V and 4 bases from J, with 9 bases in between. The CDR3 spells CASSFRTRYGYTF. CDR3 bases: TGTGCCAGCAGCTTCCGGACACGCTATGGCTACACCTTC.

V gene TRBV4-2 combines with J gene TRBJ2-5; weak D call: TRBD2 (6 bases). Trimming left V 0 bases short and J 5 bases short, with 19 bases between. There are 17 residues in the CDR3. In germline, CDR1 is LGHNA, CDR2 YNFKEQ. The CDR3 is CASSQDLVGGERETQYF. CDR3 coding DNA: TGTGCCAGCAGCCAAGATCTTGTCGGCGGGGAGAGGGAGACCCAGTACTTC.

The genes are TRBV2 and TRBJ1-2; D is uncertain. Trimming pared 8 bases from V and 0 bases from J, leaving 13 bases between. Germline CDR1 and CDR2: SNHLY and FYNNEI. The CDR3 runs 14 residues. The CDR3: CASLPRSANYGYTF. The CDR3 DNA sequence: TGTGCCAGCCTCCCGCGGTCAGCTAACTATGGCTACACCTTC.

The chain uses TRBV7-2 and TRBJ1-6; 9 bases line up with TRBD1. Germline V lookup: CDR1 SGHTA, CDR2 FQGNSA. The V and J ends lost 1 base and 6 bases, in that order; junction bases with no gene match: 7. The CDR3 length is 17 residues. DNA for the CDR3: TGTGCCAGCAGCTTAGGGGGGGACAGGGTATTTAATTCACCCCTCCACTTT. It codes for CASSLGGDRVFNSPLHF.

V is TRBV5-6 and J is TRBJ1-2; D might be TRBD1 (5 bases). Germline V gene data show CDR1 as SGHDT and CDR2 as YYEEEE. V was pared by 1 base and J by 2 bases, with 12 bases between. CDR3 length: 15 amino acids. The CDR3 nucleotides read TGTGCCAGCAGCTTGTTCGGGGGGGTGAACTATGGCTACACCTTC. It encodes CASSLFGGVNYGYTF.

As DNA, the CDR3 is TGTGCCATCAACGAAGGACAGAAGAACACTGAAGCTTTCTTT. Translation: CAINEGQKNTEAFF. This chain joins TRBV10-3 and TRBJ1-1; TRBD1 is a possible D gene (6 bases). The CDR3 spans 14 residues. Germline values: CDR1 ENHRY, CDR2 SYGVKD. The V gene lost 7 bases and the J gene lost 1 base, with 13 bases spanning the gap.

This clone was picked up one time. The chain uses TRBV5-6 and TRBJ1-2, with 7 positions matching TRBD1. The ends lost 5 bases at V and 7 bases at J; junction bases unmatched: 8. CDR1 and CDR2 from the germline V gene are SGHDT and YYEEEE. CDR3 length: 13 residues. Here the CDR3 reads CASSSPGGRGYTF. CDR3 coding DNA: TGTGCCAGCAGTTCCCCAGGGGGTCGTGGCTACACCTTC.

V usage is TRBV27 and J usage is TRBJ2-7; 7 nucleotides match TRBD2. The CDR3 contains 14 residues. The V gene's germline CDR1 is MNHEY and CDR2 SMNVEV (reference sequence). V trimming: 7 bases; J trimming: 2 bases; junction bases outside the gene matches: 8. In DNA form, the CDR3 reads TGTGCCAGCATACGTGGGGGGAGGGCCTACGAGCAGTACTTC. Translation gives CASIRGGRAYEQYF.

CDR3 DNA sequence: TGTGCCAGCAGGCCGGGATGGGTTGGCTCCTACGAGCAGTACTTC. Translated, it gives CASRPGWVGSYEQYF. The chain combines TRBV6-4 with TRBJ2-7; D possibly corresponds to TRBD2 (5 bases). Trimming left V 6 bases short and J 0 bases short, with 15 bases between. Germline CDR1 and CDR2: MRHNA and SNTAGT. The length of the CDR3 is 15 residues.

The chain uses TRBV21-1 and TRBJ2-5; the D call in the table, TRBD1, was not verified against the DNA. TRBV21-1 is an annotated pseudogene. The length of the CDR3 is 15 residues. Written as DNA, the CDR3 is TGTGCCAGCAGCAAACCAACAGGGGAGCAAGAGACCCAGTACTTC. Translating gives CASSKPTGEQETQYF.

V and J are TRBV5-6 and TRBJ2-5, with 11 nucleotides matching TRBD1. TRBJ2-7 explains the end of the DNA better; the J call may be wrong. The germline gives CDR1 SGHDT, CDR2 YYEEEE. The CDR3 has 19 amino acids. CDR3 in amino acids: CASTSSKDRGRERPHEQYF. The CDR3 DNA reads TGTGCCAGCACCTCATCCAAGGACAGGGGGCGCGAACGTCCCCACGAGCAGTACTTC.

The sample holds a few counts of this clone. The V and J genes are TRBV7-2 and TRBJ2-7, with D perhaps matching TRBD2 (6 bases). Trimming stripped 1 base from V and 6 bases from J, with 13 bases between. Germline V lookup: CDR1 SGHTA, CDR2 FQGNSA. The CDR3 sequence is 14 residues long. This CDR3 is CASSLERIGGEQYF. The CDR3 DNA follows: TGTGCCAGCAGCTTAGAGCGGATCGGGGGCGAGCAGTACTTC.